A single sample gave rise to the 26 T cell receptor beta chains below, sequenced in a study of spatial heterogeneity in lung cancer. This sample's time point: sample taken at primary tumor resection. Whole RNA, which was extracted from tumor, nontumor lung tissue or frozen PBMC, was sequenced without any cell sorting. MiXCR was run by TCRdb on the 5' RACE reads, yielding one entry per CDR3 protein. This sample has some 15,000 distinct CDR3 sequences, with around 10% found just once. Sequenced here: PBMCs, sampled at surgery. Source of these receptors: a male donor with early-stage non-small cell lung cancer.

In its sample, this clonotype was seen many times. V gene TRBV12-3 or TRBV12-4 combines with J gene TRBJ2-5; D could derive from TRBD1 or TRBD2 (5 bases each). The CDR3 consists of 15 residues. The V end was cut by 2 bases, the J end by 2 bases, with 12 bases between. Here the CDR3 DNA reads TGTGCCAGCAGTTTAAAGGGACCCGCACAAGAGACCCAGTACTTC. Protein sequence: CASSLKGPAQETQYF.

At least ten counts were recorded for this clonotype. V usage is TRBV3-1 and J usage is TRBJ2-2; no firm D call. The germline V gene encodes CDR1 LGHDT and CDR2 YNNKEL (reference sequence). The CDR3 extends over 12 amino acids. V dropped 4 bases and J dropped 3 bases, with 3 bases sitting between them. CDR3 sequence reads: CASSPDTGELFF. In DNA form, the CDR3 reads TGTGCCAGCAGCCCTGACACCGGGGAGCTGTTTTTT.

This clonotype is large within its sample. CDR3: CATSSYSGGEQQFF. Here the CDR3 DNA reads TGTGCCACCAGCAGCTACTCAGGGGGTGAACAGCAGTTCTTC. The rearrangement uses TRBV15 and TRBJ2-1; 7 positions agree with TRBD1. Trimming took 3 bases from V and 11 from J; bases not matched to a gene: 10. CDR1 and CDR2 (germline): LNHNV, YYDKDF (reference sequence). The CDR3 spans 14 residues.

This clonotype appeared many times. The CDR3 region is CASSGGNNEKLFF. In DNA, the CDR3 is TGCGCCAGCAGTGGAGGAAATAATGAAAAACTGTTTTTT. V usage is TRBV10-2 and J usage is TRBJ1-4; D uncertain. The CDR3 consists of 13 residues. Germline V gives CDR1 WSHSY, CDR2 SAAADI. Trimming took off 4 bases at V and 4 bases at J, with 7 bases between the two ends.

The chain employs TRBV6-4 and TRBJ2-1, with 7 bases aligning to TRBD2. Losses at the gene ends were 4 bases for V and 10 bases for J; bases not matched to a gene: 4. The germline CDR1 and CDR2 sequences are MRHNA and SNTAGT. The CDR3 has 12 residues. In DNA form, the CDR3 reads TGTGCCAGCAGTGCCGAGCGGGGCGAGCAGTTCTTC. Its translation: CASSAERGEQFF.

Ten or more counts support this clonotype. The chain combines TRBV18 with TRBJ1-4; D uncertain. V lost 3 bases, J lost 7 bases, and 6 bases lay in between. The CDR3 contains 12 residues. CDR1 and CDR2 (germline): KGHSH, LQKENI. In DNA form, the CDR3 reads TGTGCCAGCTCACCCCCAGGTGAAAAACTGTTTTTT. Its translation is CASSPPGEKLFF.

This clonotype showed up many times. The chain couples TRBV5-6 to TRBJ2-5; TRBD2 agrees at 15 bases. The V and J ends lost 3 bases and 5 bases, in that order; junction bases with no gene match: 11. Germline V gives CDR1 SGHDT, CDR2 YYEEEE. This CDR3 comprises 18 residues. The CDR3 spells CASSYGTSGRRRGETQYF. The DNA for the CDR3 is TGTGCCAGCAGCTACGGGACTAGCGGGAGGCGGCGCGGGGAGACCCAGTACTTC.

This clonotype has ten or more counts. This rearrangement joins TRBV29-1 to TRBJ1-5; no reliable D call. The CDR3 has 13 amino acids. Germline V gene data show CDR1 as SQVTM and CDR2 as ANQGSEA. Trimming took 7 bases from V and 0 from J, leaving 10 bases between them. The CDR3 is CSARTDSNQPQHF. The DNA of the CDR3 is TGCAGCGCCAGGACGGATAGCAATCAGCCCCAGCATTTT.

This clonotype was counted a few times. The rearrangement links TRBV5-1 to TRBJ2-3; D is uncertain. Per the germline V gene, CDR1 is SGHRS and CDR2 is YFSETQ. The CDR3 totals 12 residues. The germline V and J ends were trimmed by 2 bases and 5 bases, with 6 bases remaining between them. The CDR3 loop reads CASSFSRDTQYF. As DNA, the CDR3 is TGCGCCAGCAGCTTTTCTAGAGATACGCAGTATTTT.

This clonotype was seen repeatedly, ten times or more. V gene TRBV6-4 combines with J gene TRBJ2-3, with D unresolved. Deletions cut 6 bases from V and 4 bases from J, with 17 bases between. Germline loops: CDR1 MRHNA, CDR2 SNTAGT. The CDR3 sequence is 15 residues long. CDR3 nucleotides: TGTGCCAGCAGCGTCAAGGGTGTGGGCGCAGATACGCAGTATTTT. Translating gives CASSVKGVGADTQYF.

This clonotype was seen many times. This chain joins TRBV29-1 and TRBJ2-7; D unclear. Germline loops: CDR1 SQVTM, CDR2 ANQGSEA. Trimming took 0 bases from V and 0 from J, leaving 9 bases between them. The CDR3 runs 14 residues. CDR3 DNA: TGCAGCGTTGAAGACGGAATGAGCTCCTACGAGCAGTACTTC. Its protein product is CSVEDGMSSYEQYF.

The table lists this clonotype with many counts. The rearrangement links TRBV3-1 to TRBJ2-2; no clear D. Trimming stripped 0 bases from V and 1 base from J, with 9 bases between. Germline CDR1 is LGHDT and CDR2 is YNNKEL (reference sequence). The CDR3 loop spans 16 amino acids. The CDR3 reads CASSQDRQLNTGELFF. The CDR3 DNA reads as TGTGCCAGCAGCCAAGATCGGCAGCTGAACACCGGGGAGCTGTTTTTT.

There are many counts of this clonotype. The chain combines TRBV2 with TRBJ1-2, with D possibly matching TRBD1 (6 bases). The V and J ends lost 1 base and 3 bases respectively, with 9 bases between them. CDR1 and CDR2 (germline): SNHLY, FYNNEI. The CDR3 is made up of 14 amino acids. CDR3 in amino acids: CASSEGGQDYGYTF. In DNA form, the CDR3 reads TGTGCCAGCAGTGAAGGGGGGCAAGACTATGGCTACACCTTC.

This clonotype has ten or more counts. CDR3 sequence: CASSPAVNHNEQFF. Written as DNA, the CDR3 is TGTGCCAGCAGCCCCGCGGTCAATCACAATGAGCAGTTCTTC. The J gene is TRBJ2-1, the V gene TRBV7-9; no definite D call. The CDR3 loop spans 14 amino acids. V lost 5 bases and J 5 bases, leaving 13 bases between the germline ends. Germline loops: CDR1 SEHNR, CDR2 FQNEAQ (reference sequence).

This clonotype occurred many times. The V and J genes are TRBV20-1 and TRBJ2-7, with 11 bases that match TRBD2. CDR1 is DFQATT and CDR2 is SNEGSKA in the germline V gene (reference sequence). With V trimmed by 5 bases and J by 3 bases, 6 bases remained unmatched. The CDR3 contains 14 residues. The CDR3 DNA reads TGCAGTGCTCCCCGGACTAGCGGGCACTACGAGCAGTACTTC. It yields the protein CSAPRTSGHYEQYF.

This clonotype was counted only a few times. The CDR3 region is CASSRSPSSGSYNEQFF. CDR3 nucleotides: TGTGCCAGCAGCCGATCCCCATCTAGCGGGAGTTACAATGAGCAGTTCTTC. The genes are TRBV2 and TRBJ2-1; 10 bases map to TRBD2. After removal of 6 bases from V and 4 bases from J, the junction contained 12 bases not matched to a gene. This CDR3 is 17 amino acids long. Germline V gene sequence: CDR1 SNHLY, CDR2 FYNNEI.

This clonotype was seen at least ten times. This chain joins TRBV7-2 and TRBJ2-7; 7 bases map to TRBD2. After removal of 5 bases from V and 0 bases from J, the junction contained 7 bases not matched to a gene. CDR1 and CDR2 from the germline V gene are SGHTA and FQGNSA. This CDR3 has 15 amino acids. CDR3 in DNA: TGTGCCAGCAGCCTGTCCGGGACTACCTCCTACGAGCAGTACTTC. This translates into CASSLSGTTSYEQYF. The whole variable domain, filled in from reference TRBV7-2 and TRBJ2-7, reads GAGVSQSPSNKVTEKGKDVELRCDPISGHTALYWYRQSLGQGLEFLIYFQGNSAPDKSGLPSDRFSAERTGGSVSTLTIQRTQQEDSAVYLCASSLSGTTSYEQYFGPGTRLTVT.

This clonotype was detected many times. The rearrangement joins TRBV4-1 to TRBJ2-5; the D gene is possibly TRBD1 (6 bases). Trimming left V 4 bases short and J 3 bases short, with 9 bases between. The CDR3 consists of 13 residues. The V gene's germline CDR1 is MGHRA and CDR2 YSYEKL. The CDR3 region has the DNA TGCGCCAGCAGCCGGGCAGGGGAAGAGACCCAGTACTTC. Protein: CASSRAGEETQYF.

This clonotype was observed at least ten times. The J gene is TRBJ1-5, the V gene TRBV27, with TRBD1 matching 9 bases. V dropped 5 bases and J dropped 5; count of bases not matched to a gene: 16. Germline CDR1 reads MNHEY; CDR2 reads SMNVEV (reference sequence). The CDR3 is 18 amino acids. CDR3 bases: TGTGCCAGCAGTCCGCAGGGGACAGGGTTATGGCAGGATCAGCCCCAGCATTTT. It is translated as CASSPQGTGLWQDQPQHF.

This clonotype showed up many times. This chain links TRBV6-5 with TRBJ2-7, with 9 nucleotides matching TRBD2. Trimming cost V 5 bases and J 2 bases; bases outside gene matches: 10. Per germline, CDR1 MNHEY and CDR2 SVGAGI. This CDR3 comprises 16 residues. The CDR3 region has the DNA TGTGCCAGCAGTCCAGACTGGGCGGGAGGGACCTACGAGCAGTACTTC. Translation gives CASSPDWAGGTYEQYF.

This clonotype was seen repeatedly, ten times or more. The chain links TRBV7-2 to TRBJ2-1; TRBD2 matches at 7 bases. Germline CDR1 is SGHTA and CDR2 is FQGNSA. The trim removed 0 bases at V and 4 bases at J, leaving 3 bases unmatched. CDR3 size: 15 residues. Here the CDR3 reads CASSLAVGGYNEQFF. In DNA, the CDR3 is TGTGCCAGCAGCTTAGCCGTCGGGGGGTACAATGAGCAGTTCTTC.

Only a few counts were recorded for this clonotype. This chain uses TRBV18 with TRBJ2-3, with D unresolved. Trimming shortened V by 6 bases and J by 5 bases, and 3 bases separated the two germline ends. This CDR3 contains 10 residues. CDR1 is KGHSH and CDR2 is LQKENI in the germline V gene. The DNA of the CDR3 is TGTGCCAGCTCTAGAGATACGCAGTATTTT. Its translation is CASSRDTQYF.

This chain joins TRBV3-1 and TRBJ2-5; 10 bases agree with TRBD2. Germline V gene sequence: CDR1 LGHDT, CDR2 YNNKEL (reference sequence). V trimming: 1 base; J trimming: 2 bases; junction bases outside the gene matches: 4. The CDR3 has 16 amino acids. CDR3 coding DNA: TGTGCCAGCAGCCAAGTAAGGACTAGCGGACAAGAGACCCAGTACTTC. It encodes CASSQVRTSGQETQYF.

This clonotype has at least ten counts. The chain combines TRBV27 with TRBJ2-7; 11 nucleotides line up with TRBD2. The CDR3 spans 15 residues. The germline V gene has CDR1 MNHEY and CDR2 SMNVEV (reference sequence). Unmatched junction bases numbered 4, after V lost 3 bases and J lost 3 bases. CDR3 sequence: CASSFILAGGYEQYF. In nucleotides, the CDR3 is TGTGCCAGCAGTTTTATCCTAGCGGGAGGCTACGAGCAGTACTTC.

This clonotype was found many times. The chain links TRBV11-2 to TRBJ2-1; the match to TRBD1 covers 9 bases. The CDR3 is 15 residues long. Germline trimming cut 3 bases from V and 7 bases from J; bases unmatched to any gene: 7. The germline V gene has CDR1 SGHAT and CDR2 FQNNGV. The CDR3 region is CASSLDRGTGNEQFF. CDR3 nucleotide sequence: TGTGCCAGCAGCTTGGACAGGGGTACCGGGAATGAGCAGTTCTTC.

This clonotype was found many times. The J gene is TRBJ2-3, the V gene TRBV6-5, with 7 bases aligning to TRBD1. Germline V lookup: CDR1 MNHEY, CDR2 SVGAGI. The CDR3 totals 14 residues. With V trimmed by 5 bases and J by 0 bases, 2 bases remained unmatched. The CDR3 sequence: CASSPQGSTDTQYF. The CDR3 nucleotides read TGTGCCAGCAGTCCACAGGGGAGCACAGATACGCAGTATTTT.